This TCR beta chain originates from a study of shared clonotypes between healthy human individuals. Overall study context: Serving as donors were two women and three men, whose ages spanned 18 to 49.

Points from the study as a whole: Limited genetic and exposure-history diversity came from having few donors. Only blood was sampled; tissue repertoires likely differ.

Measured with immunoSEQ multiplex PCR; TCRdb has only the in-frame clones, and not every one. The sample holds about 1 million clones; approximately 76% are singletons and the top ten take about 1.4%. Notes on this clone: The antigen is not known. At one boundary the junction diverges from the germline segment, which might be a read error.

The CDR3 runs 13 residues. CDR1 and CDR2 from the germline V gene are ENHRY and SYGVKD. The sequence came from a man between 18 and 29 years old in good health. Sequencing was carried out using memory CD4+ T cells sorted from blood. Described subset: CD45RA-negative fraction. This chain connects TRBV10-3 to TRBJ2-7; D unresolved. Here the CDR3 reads CASSYHSPPEQYF. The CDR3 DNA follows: TGTGCCAGCAGTTACCACTCGCCGCCCGAGCAGTACTTC.